The entry that follows covers one T cell receptor beta chain sequence. This entry comes from a study of blood T cell repertoires in COVID-19. Whole-study context: Sites in the United States, Italy and Spain provided acute and convalescent COVID-19 samples.

Germline V gives CDR1 MNHNS, CDR2 SASEGT. There are 14 residues in the CDR3. V was pared by 0 bases and J by 8 bases, with 13 bases between. Original processing methods: Using reference gene primer amplification, nucleated cell counts were estimated. Sequencing was performed with immunoSEQ multiplex PCR; in TCRdb, only in-frame clones are kept and a portion is missing. V, J and clone size were drawn from that table, and D and trimming were deduced from the DNA. The data contain 160,000 or so clones, 85% to 90% of them singletons. The rearrangement joins TRBV6-1 to TRBJ1-2; tentatively, D is TRBD1 (6 bases). The source is a woman between 35 and 50 years old with acute or convalescent COVID-19. The sample comprised peripheral blood. The CDR3 protein is CASSEAGGARGYTF. CDR3 in DNA: TGTGCCAGCAGTGAAGCAGGGGGGGCGCGAGGCTACACCTTC.